The rows below give T cell receptor beta chains drawn from one sample of a study of radiotherapy plus CTLA-4 blockade in lung cancer. The data were produced by immunoSEQ multiplex PCR, yet TCRdb's version contains in-frame clones alone and is incomplete. The sample holds fewer than 95,000 clones; 83% are singletons and the top ten take around 0.9%. Sequenced here: peripheral blood, sampled from a patient treated with radiotherapy plus ipilimumab. The origin of the receptors is a human donor with non-small cell lung cancer who had stable disease on radiotherapy plus ipilimumab. Each CDR3 is given with its conserved first and last residue. Each record gives: J gene, D gene, clone size, V gene, CDR3 DNA, CDR3 protein. The D gene is left open where the match is weak. Only some rows state a clone size, as once, few, many or a class for expanded clones.

J gene: TRBJ2-2
D gene: TRBD2
clone size: NA
V gene: TRBV27
CDR3 DNA: TGTGCCAGCACCCGGGGACTAGCGGGACCCACCGGGGAGCTGTTTTTT
CDR3 protein: CASTRGLAGPTGELFF

J gene: TRBJ2-5
D gene: NA
clone size: NA
V gene: TRBV19
CDR3 DNA: TGTGCCAGTAGTAGCCTTGGGAAGGGGACCCAGTACTTC
CDR3 protein: CASSSLGKGTQYF

J gene: TRBJ2-2
D gene: NA
clone size: once
V gene: TRBV2
CDR3 DNA: TGTGCCAGCAGTGTCGAGGGTTGGACCGGGGAGCTGTTTTTT
CDR3 protein: CASSVEGWTGELFF

J gene: TRBJ2-7
D gene: NA
clone size: NA
V gene: TRBV2
CDR3 DNA: TGTGCCAGCAGTGTTCTAGGGGACGAGCAGTACTTC
CDR3 protein: CASSVLGDEQYF

J gene: TRBJ2-7
D gene: NA
clone size: NA
V gene: TRBV28
CDR3 DNA: TGTGCCAGCAGATTGAGCTCCTACGAGCAGTACTTC
CDR3 protein: CASRLSSYEQYF

J gene: TRBJ2-3
D gene: NA
clone size: NA
V gene: TRBV7-3
CDR3 DNA: TGTGCCAGCAGCTTAACTGCCAGGGGAGATACGCAGTATTTT
CDR3 protein: CASSLTARGDTQYF

J gene: TRBJ2-1
D gene: NA
clone size: NA
V gene: TRBV9
CDR3 DNA: TGTGCCAGCAGCCCCGGCGCAGAATATTACAATGAGCAGTTCTTC
CDR3 protein: CASSPGAEYYNEQFF

J gene: TRBJ2-5
D gene: TRBD1
clone size: NA
V gene: TRBV18
CDR3 DNA: TGTGCCAGCTCACCCTCCGGGACAGGATTCCCCGAGGGGACCCAGTACTTC
CDR3 protein: CASSPSGTGFPEGTQYF

J gene: TRBJ2-1
D gene: NA
clone size: NA
V gene: TRBV19
CDR3 DNA: TGTGCCAGTAGTCGACAGACCCTCGGCTACAATGAGCAGTTCTTC
CDR3 protein: CASSRQTLGYNEQFF

J gene: TRBJ2-1
D gene: NA
clone size: NA
V gene: TRBV9
CDR3 DNA: TGTGCCAGCAGCCAGGTGGTTAAAGGCGGCAGCAGCGATGAGCAGTTCTTC
CDR3 protein: CASSQVVKGGSSDEQFF

J gene: TRBJ2-3
D gene: NA
clone size: once
V gene: TRBV10-1
CDR3 DNA: TGCGCCAGCAGTGAGTCCGGTCCAGTAGAGGATACGCAGTATTTT
CDR3 protein: CASSESGPVEDTQYF

J gene: TRBJ1-1
D gene: TRBD1
clone size: NA
V gene: TRBV6-1
CDR3 DNA: TGTGCCAGCAGTGAACAACAGGGGACTGAAGCTTTCTTT
CDR3 protein: CASSEQQGTEAFF

J gene: TRBJ2-5
D gene: NA
clone size: few
V gene: TRBV28
CDR3 DNA: TGTGCCAGCGTTTCCCAATCCTGGGGAGAGACCCAGTACTTC
CDR3 protein: CASVSQSWGETQYF

J gene: TRBJ2-7
D gene: NA
clone size: NA
V gene: TRBV9
CDR3 DNA: TGTGCCAGCAGCCCCGGGGGAGAGGGTTACGAGCAGTACTTC
CDR3 protein: CASSPGGEGYEQYF

J gene: TRBJ2-5
D gene: TRBD2
clone size: NA
V gene: TRBV18
CDR3 DNA: TGTGCCAGCTCACCATTTCAAGAGCGGGGGGTCCAAAGGGAGACCCAGTACTTC
CDR3 protein: CASSPFQERGVQRETQYF

J gene: TRBJ2-3
D gene: NA
clone size: NA
V gene: TRBV28
CDR3 DNA: TGTGCCAGCAGTTTCCCCACAGATACGCAGTATTTT
CDR3 protein: CASSFPTDTQYF

J gene: TRBJ1-1
D gene: TRBD1
clone size: few
V gene: TRBV6-1
CDR3 DNA: TGTGCCAGCAGTGAACGGGACAGGGGTAGCTCTGAAGCTTTCTTT
CDR3 protein: CASSERDRGSSEAFF

J gene: TRBJ2-1
D gene: NA
clone size: NA
V gene: TRBV2
CDR3 DNA: TGTGCCAGCAGGAAGAATGAGGCCTACAATGAGCAGTTCTTC
CDR3 protein: CASRKNEAYNEQFF

J gene: TRBJ1-6
D gene: NA
clone size: medium-sized
V gene: TRBV6-1
CDR3 DNA: TGTGCCAGCAGTGAAGGTCGTATCAGTTCGAGGATACCCCTCCACTTT
CDR3 protein: CASSEGRISSRIPLHF

J gene: TRBJ2-1
D gene: TRBD2
clone size: once
V gene: TRBV2
CDR3 DNA: TGTGCCAGCAGTTCTAGCGGGAGGAGAGGCAATGAGCAGTTCTTC
CDR3 protein: CASSSSGRRGNEQFF

J gene: TRBJ2-2
D gene: NA
clone size: once
V gene: TRBV7-6
CDR3 DNA: TGTGCCAGCAGCTTAGGTGGGAGACGATGGTCCGGGGAGCTGTTTTTT
CDR3 protein: CASSLGGRRWSGELFF

J gene: TRBJ2-2
D gene: TRBD2
clone size: NA
V gene: TRBV19
CDR3 DNA: TGTGCCAGTATCTCGGGGGGGCGTAACACCGGGGAGCTGTTTTTT
CDR3 protein: CASISGGRNTGELFF

J gene: TRBJ2-7
D gene: TRBD1
clone size: NA
V gene: TRBV6-1
CDR3 DNA: TGTGCCAGCAGGCGGGGACAGGCCAACTACGAGCAGTACTTC
CDR3 protein: CASRRGQANYEQYF

J gene: TRBJ2-7
D gene: TRBD1
clone size: NA
V gene: TRBV29-1
CDR3 DNA: TGCAGCGCCCGACAGGGCTTCGAGCAGTACTTC
CDR3 protein: CSARQGFEQYF

J gene: TRBJ1-2
D gene: NA
clone size: NA
V gene: TRBV6-1
CDR3 DNA: TGTGCCAGCAGTGAATCGGGCCTCTATGGCTACACCTTC
CDR3 protein: CASSESGLYGYTF

J gene: TRBJ2-5
D gene: TRBD2
clone size: NA
V gene: TRBV9
CDR3 DNA: TGTGCCAGCAGCCTTGAGGGCGGGAGGTGGGAGACCCAGTACTTC
CDR3 protein: CASSLEGGRWETQYF

J gene: TRBJ1-1
D gene: NA
clone size: few
V gene: TRBV7-8
CDR3 DNA: TGTGCCAGCAGCTCTGGAGGGAACACTGAAGCTTTCTTT
CDR3 protein: CASSSGGNTEAFF

J gene: TRBJ1-3
D gene: NA
clone size: many
V gene: TRBV28
CDR3 DNA: TGTGCCAGCAGCCCCCCTGGAAACACCATATATTTT
CDR3 protein: CASSPPGNTIYF